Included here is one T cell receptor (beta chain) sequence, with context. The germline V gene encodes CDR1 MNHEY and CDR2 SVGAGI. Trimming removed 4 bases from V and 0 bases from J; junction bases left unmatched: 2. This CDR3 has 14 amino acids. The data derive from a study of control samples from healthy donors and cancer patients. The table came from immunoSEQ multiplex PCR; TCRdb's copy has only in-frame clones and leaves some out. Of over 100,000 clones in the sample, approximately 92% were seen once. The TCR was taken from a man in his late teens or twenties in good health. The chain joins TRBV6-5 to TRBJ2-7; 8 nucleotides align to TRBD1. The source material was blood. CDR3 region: CASSWTGSSYEQYF. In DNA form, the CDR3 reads TGTGCCAGCAGTTGGACAGGGAGCTCCTACGAGCAGTACTTC.